These 21 T cell receptor beta chains were sequenced from one sample in a study of response to subunit inactivated influenza vaccine. One entry per CDR3 protein, called by TCRdb with MiXCR from the RT-PCR reads. Of about 700,000 distinct CDR3 sequences listed, 11% to 15% are singletons. This specimen was PBMCs from blood, taken 14 days before vaccination. The origin of the receptors is a man between 45 and 60 years old who received an inactivated influenza vaccine.

V and J are TRBV4-2 and TRBJ2-7, with D possibly being TRBD1 or TRBD2 (6 bases each). Trimming stripped 5 bases from V and 7 bases from J, with 18 bases between. The CDR3 has 14 residues. The germline CDR1 and CDR2 sequences are LGHNA and YNFKEQ. The CDR3 DNA follows: TGTGCCAGCAGCAGGGGGACTGACGCTCTGGAGCAGTACTTC. Protein sequence: CASSRGTDALEQYF.

Ten or more counts support this clonotype. This chain connects TRBV12-3 or TRBV12-4 to TRBJ1-1; unclear D gene. V gave up 5 bases and J gave up 0 bases, with 7 bases separating them. The CDR3 is 13 amino acids. The CDR3 spells CASSLRMNTEAFF. CDR3 coding DNA: TGTGCCAGCAGTCTTAGAATGAACACTGAAGCTTTCTTT.

The gene calls are TRBV6-2 or TRBV6-3 and TRBJ1-5; 7 bases map to TRBD1. The germline CDR1 and CDR2 sequences are MNHEY and SVGEGT. The trim removed 10 bases at V and 5 bases at J, leaving 8 bases unmatched. The CDR3 has 13 residues. CDR3 amino acids: CAIGGGGYQPQHF. The DNA of the CDR3 is TGTGCCATTGGAGGAGGGGGCTATCAGCCCCAGCATTTT.

This clonotype has a handful of counts. The gene calls are TRBV7-2 and TRBJ2-2; TRBD1 agrees at 7 bases. This CDR3 spans 15 amino acids. V gave up 5 bases and J gave up 5 bases; unmatched junction bases: 8. Germline CDR1 and CDR2: SGHTA and FQGNSA. The CDR3 spells CASSPPGTVTGELFF. The CDR3 DNA sequence: TGTGCCAGCAGCCCACCCGGGACAGTAACCGGGGAGCTGTTTTTT.

This clonotype has more than one count but fewer than ten. This chain connects TRBV30 to TRBJ2-7; 11 positions agree with TRBD2. Germline loops: CDR1 GTSNPN, CDR2 SVGIG (reference sequence). With V trimmed by 2 bases and J by 0 bases, 9 bases remained unmatched. The CDR3 extends over 17 amino acids. CDR3: CAWSLPSGRYFSYEQYF. The CDR3 coding sequence is TGTGCCTGGAGTCTCCCTAGCGGGAGGTATTTCTCCTACGAGCAGTACTTC.

The chain links TRBV11-2 to TRBJ2-2; D tentatively fits TRBD1 or TRBD2 (5 bases each). From germline, CDR1 is SGHAT and CDR2 FQNNGV. This CDR3 is 14 amino acids long. Trimming stripped 1 base from V and 13 bases from J, with 16 bases between. CDR3 sequence (DNA): TGTGCCAGCAGCTTAGCCGAGGGGCGGGTGGGGCTGTTTTTT. Protein: CASSLAEGRVGLFF. Filled out from reference TRBV11-2 and TRBJ2-2, the complete variable domain reads EAGVAQSPRYKIIEKRQSVAFWCNPISGHATLYWYQQILGQGPKLLIQFQNNGVVDDSQLPKDRFSAERLKGVDSTLKIQPAKLEDSAVYLCASSLAEGRVGLFFGEGSRLTVL.

The sample holds a few counts of this clonotype. The rearrangement links TRBV20-1 to TRBJ1-5, with D possibly matching TRBD1 (6 bases). Germline CDR1 DFQATT, CDR2 SNEGSKA (reference sequence). The CDR3 consists of 14 residues. V dropped 6 bases and J dropped 4 bases, with 16 bases sitting between them. CDR3 protein: CSAPDAGENQPQHF. Here the CDR3 DNA reads TGCAGTGCCCCGGACGCAGGGGAGAATCAGCCCCAGCATTTT.

On this clonotype itself: A clone one base away is much larger, so this may be a read error. The rearrangement uses TRBV20-1 and TRBJ2-4; the D is unclear. Germline V lookup: CDR1 DFQATT, CDR2 SNEGSKA (reference sequence). The V and J ends lost 3 bases and 0 bases respectively, with 15 bases between them. This CDR3 region has 16 residues. CDR3 region: CSASWHGRLAKNIQYF. DNA for the CDR3: TGCAGTGCTAGTTGGCACGGTCGTTTAGCCAAAAACATTCAGTACTTC.

The V gene is TRBV2, the J gene TRBJ2-3; 8 bases map to TRBD1. This CDR3 comprises 14 residues. Germline loops: CDR1 SNHLY, CDR2 FYNNEI. With 8 bases clipped from V and 6 bases from J, the junction kept 10 bases outside the gene matches. The CDR3 DNA sequence: TGTGCCAGCGGAAGGACAGGGAGACAGGATACGCAGTATTTT. Translated, it gives CASGRTGRQDTQYF.

The chain combines TRBV6-1 with TRBJ1-1, with 9 positions matching TRBD1. Germline V gives CDR1 MNHNS, CDR2 SASEGT. This CDR3 comprises 15 residues. After removal of 6 bases from V and 3 bases from J, the junction contained 8 bases not matched to a gene. Here the CDR3 DNA reads TGTGCCAGCAGACAGGGGACAGGGTGGGACACTGAAGCTTTCTTT. It is translated as CASRQGTGWDTEAFF.

This clonotype was seen only a few times. A much larger clone lies a single base off, so this may be a read error. J is TRBJ2-1 and V is TRBV6-2 or TRBV6-3; D unclear. The germline V gene has CDR1 MNHEY and CDR2 SVGEGT. The CDR3 loop spans 11 amino acids. The ends were cut back, 8 bases at V and 4 bases at J, with 6 bases in the middle. CDR3 DNA sequence: TGTGCCAGCGACAATTACAATGAGCAGTTCTTC. This encodes CASDNYNEQFF.

The J gene is TRBJ2-2, the V gene TRBV3-1; D is uncertain. The germline V gene encodes CDR1 LGHDT and CDR2 YNNKEL (reference sequence). V was clipped by 4 bases and J by 6 bases, with 18 bases between them. This CDR3 spans 16 amino acids. CDR3 region: CASSRQEFFRPGELFF. The CDR3 nucleotides read TGTGCCAGCAGCCGCCAGGAATTCTTTCGTCCCGGGGAGCTGTTTTTT.

This clonotype was detected a few times. The chain joins TRBV21-1 to TRBJ2-1; TRBD1 is the table's D call, not checked against the DNA. TRBV21-1 is a pseudogene. This CDR3 has 19 residues. The DNA for the CDR3 is TGTGCCAGCAGCAAAGAATATATAGGGACAGGGGAAAGAAAGGATGAGCAGTTCTTC. It specifies CASSKEYIGTGERKDEQFF.

The chain has TRBV10-3 and TRBJ1-5; D is unclear. Germline V gene data show CDR1 as ENHRY and CDR2 as SYGVKD. V was trimmed by 3 bases and J by 5 bases, leaving 11 bases between them. The CDR3 has 14 residues. CDR3 sequence (DNA): TGTGCCATCAGTGAAAGTCAGGTGGATCAGCCCCAGCATTTT. This codes for CAISESQVDQPQHF.

This clonotype has more than one count but fewer than ten. This sequence joins TRBV11-2 and TRBJ2-7; the match to TRBD2 covers 9 bases. The ends lost 1 base at V and 1 base at J; junction bases unmatched: 11. The CDR3 totals 18 residues. The germline V gene has CDR1 SGHAT and CDR2 FQNNGV. CDR3 nucleotide sequence: TGTGCCAGCAGCTTAGTGGGGGGGCTAGCGGGGCTATCCTACGAGCAGTACTTC. Translation gives CASSLVGGLAGLSYEQYF.

In its sample, this clonotype was seen a few times. The J gene is TRBJ1-2, the V gene TRBV7-2; 7 positions match TRBD1. The CDR3 totals 17 residues. CDR1 is SGHTA, CDR2 FQGNSA, per germline. The junction had 13 bases not matched to a gene; V was cut back by 4 bases and J by 2 bases. Written as DNA, the CDR3 is TGTGCCAGCAGCTCGGGATACAAGGGGGCCCGCAACTATGGCTACACCTTC. As protein: CASSSGYKGARNYGYTF.

This clonotype appeared a single time. V and J are TRBV6-5 and TRBJ1-6; 7 bases match TRBD1. The germline CDR1 and CDR2 sequences are MNHEY and SVGAGI. There are 16 residues in the CDR3. The J segment lost 4 bases and the V segment lost 2 bases, leaving 5 bases of the junction unmatched. Written as DNA, the CDR3 is TGTGCCAGCAGTTACGGGGACAGAATTTATAATTCACCCCTCCACTTT. This translates into CASSYGDRIYNSPLHF.

This clonotype came up a few times. The chain joins TRBV5-4 to TRBJ2-1; 10 nucleotides match TRBD2. Germline trimming cut 5 bases from V and 5 bases from J; bases unmatched to any gene: 10. The length of the CDR3 is 16 residues. Germline V gene sequence: CDR1 SGHNT, CDR2 YYREEE (reference sequence). The CDR3 region is CASSLTLAGVHNEQFF. The CDR3 DNA reads as TGTGCCAGCAGTCTGACTCTAGCGGGGGTGCACAATGAGCAGTTCTTC.

This clonotype has a handful of counts. The chain recombines TRBV28 with TRBJ2-7; 9 bases are shared with TRBD2. The trim removed 6 bases at V and 5 bases at J, leaving 20 bases unmatched. The germline V gene has CDR1 MDHEN and CDR2 SYDVKM. This CDR3 has 18 residues. The CDR3 coding sequence is TGTGCCAGCAGCGCCACCGGGACTAGAGCGGGGGGTCTGAACGAGCAGTACTTC. As protein: CASSATGTRAGGLNEQYF.

The V gene is TRBV20-1, the J gene TRBJ1-1; D unclear. The length of the CDR3 is 12 residues. Germline V lookup: CDR1 DFQATT, CDR2 SNEGSKA (reference sequence). V gave up 5 bases and J gave up 4 bases, with 11 bases separating them. Here the CDR3 reads CSAPRGSTEAFF. In DNA, the CDR3 is TGCAGTGCTCCTCGAGGGAGCACTGAAGCTTTCTTT.

In its sample, this clonotype was seen many times. This rearrangement joins TRBV27 to TRBJ2-2, with 9 bases matching TRBD2. CDR1 and CDR2 (germline): MNHEY, SMNVEV (reference sequence). This CDR3 is built from 16 residues. The ends lost 4 bases at V and 1 base at J; junction bases unmatched: 4. The CDR3 DNA sequence: TGTGCCAGCAGTTCATCTAGCGGGGTGAACACCGGGGAGCTGTTTTTT. This translates into CASSSSSGVNTGELFF.